This T cell receptor (beta chain) stems from a study of cytomegalovirus exposure and HLA in healthy donors. It was with 60 Vbeta and 13 Jbeta primers that the PCR ran. Clones were sequenced by immunoSEQ multiplex PCR, and TCRdb holds only the in-frame ones, with some missing. In the table there are under 300,000 clones, approximately 84% of which are singletons. Study-level points and caveats: TCR beta V- and J-gene trimming was later associated with a missense DCLRE1C variant.

CDR1 is SGDLS, CDR2 YYNGEE, per germline. This CDR3 has 14 residues. J gave up 4 bases and V 3 bases, and 6 bases lay outside the gene matches. This clone was recorded only once. Its specificity is not known. This chain links TRBV9 with TRBJ1-1; TRBD1 matches 7 bases. The sequencing input was PBMCs. The sequence came from a woman in her forties in good health and CMV-seropositive. For the CDR3, the DNA is TGTGCCAGCAGCGAACAGCCAGGGGGCACTGAAGCTTTCTTT. Its translation: CASSEQPGGTEAFF.